This TCR beta chain is from a study of blood T cell repertoires in COVID-19. Study as a whole: Sources were T cells, B-cell-depleted T cells, or PBMCs; the material itself was cDNA or gDNA.

Here immunoSEQ multiplex PCR was the method, and the copy in TCRdb shows in-frame clones only, minus some. The sample contains about 440,000 clones, 80% to 95% of which appear only once. This clone came up a few times. Trimming took 5 bases from V and 6 from J, leaving 18 bases between them. Germline loops: CDR1 MNHEY, CDR2 SVGAGI. The CDR3 covers 15 residues. The material sequenced was PBMCs or T cells enriched from blood (not recorded which). This TCR was recovered from a man aged 18 to 30 who had recovered from COVID-19. The genes are TRBV6-5 and TRBJ2-3, with D perhaps matching TRBD1 (6 bases). This CDR3 reads CASSPTGTQGDTQYF. CDR3 DNA: TGTGCCAGCAGTCCCACCGGGACCCAGGGGGATACGCAGTATTTT.